This TCR beta chain was sequenced during a study of blood T cell repertoires in COVID-19. At the level of the study: Some COVID-19 samples were acute and others convalescent; all came from the United States, Italy and Spain. T cells, B-cell-depleted T cells, or PBMCs provided the cDNA or gDNA that served as material.

Generated by immunoSEQ multiplex PCR, the TCRdb table keeps only in-frame clones and is missing some. Altogether 250,000 to 300,000 clones are present, about 90% being singletons, with the ten largest covering about 10%. Seattle's enrolled individuals joined amid active infection and were then monitored longitudinally. The V end was cut by 2 bases, the J end by 2 bases, with 10 bases between. Germline assignment: CDR1 MDHEN and CDR2 SYDVKM. This CDR3 is built from 16 residues. The specimen was peripheral blood. The receptor's source is a woman younger than 45 with COVID-19, enrolled during active disease. The rearrangement joins TRBV28 to TRBJ2-6, with D possibly matching TRBD2 (5 bases). CDR3 sequence: CASSLPPGTGANVLTF. The CDR3 bases are TGTGCCAGCAGTTTACCCCCCGGGACTGGGGCCAACGTCCTGACTTTC. The variable domain in full, with the rest retrieved from reference TRBV28 and TRBJ2-6, is DVKVTQSSRYLVKRTGEKVFLECVQDMDHENMFWYRQDPGLGLRLIYFSYDVKMKEKGDIPEGYSVSREKKERFSLILESASTNQTSMYLCASSLPPGTGANVLTFGAGSRLTVL.